This TCR beta chain was sequenced in a study of T cell changes during pregnancy in multiple sclerosis. Data came from immunoSEQ multiplex PCR; TCRdb stores just in-frame clones and leaves some out. The profile shows some 38,000 clones, roughly 89% of them singletons. The CDR3 contains 15 residues. V trimming: 6 bases; J trimming: 7 bases; junction bases outside the gene matches: 11. From germline, CDR1 is KGHSH and CDR2 LQKENI. Material: CD4+ T cells from peripheral blood mononuclear cells, obtained in the second trimester of pregnancy. The receptor was isolated from a female donor in good health, enrolled as a control in a pregnancy study. The chain links TRBV18 to TRBJ1-4; 7 positions agree with TRBD1. The CDR3 reads CASSLDANRGEKLFF. The CDR3 nucleotides read TGTGCCAGCTCCCTCGACGCGAACAGGGGTGAAAAACTGTTTTTT.